The rows below give T cell receptor beta chains drawn from one sample of a study of blood T cell repertoires in COVID-19. Clones were sequenced by immunoSEQ multiplex PCR, and TCRdb holds only the in-frame ones, with some missing. In the table there are approximately 90,000 clones, around 90% of which are singletons. The sequenced material came from peripheral blood. The source of these receptors is a woman aged 70-85 years with acute or convalescent COVID-19. The CDR3 runs from the conserved cysteine through the conserved F or W. The D gene is left open where the match is weak. Size values are once, few and many counts, or a class for expanded clones, and some rows have none.

D	V	J	size	CDR3	DNA
TRBD2	TRBV3-1/TRBV3-2	TRBJ2-1	-	CASSHLAGGPEQFF	TGTGCCAGCAGCCATCTAGCGGGGGGGCCCGAGCAGTTCTTC
TRBD1	TRBV3-1/TRBV3-2	TRBJ1-1	-	CASSRLRTGEAFF	TGTGCCAGCAGCCGCTTAAGGACAGGTGAAGCTTTCTTT
TRBD1	TRBV5-8	TRBJ1-2	-	CASSLAPDRGKGYTF	TGTGCCAGCAGCTTGGCCCCGGACAGGGGAAAAGGCTACACCTTC
-	TRBV5-5	TRBJ1-2	-	CASSSVGGGSKVLNYGYTF	TGTGCCAGCAGCTCGGTCGGTGGGGGCAGCAAGGTCCTAAACTATGGCTACACCTTC
TRBD2	TRBV7-8	TRBJ2-3	-	CASSRSFTSVGGSVTDTQYF	TGTGCCAGCAGCCGCAGTTTTACTTCGGTGGGCGGGAGTGTTACAGATACGCAGTATTTT
TRBD1	TRBV15	TRBJ2-5	-	CATSRDRQGQETQYF	TGTGCCACCAGCAGAGATCGACAGGGCCAAGAGACCCAGTACTTC
TRBD1	TRBV19	TRBJ1-1	few	CASSTTGTGKAFF	TGTGCCAGTAGTACCACCGGGACAGGGAAAGCTTTCTTT
-	TRBV25-1	TRBJ2-5	once	CASRSGGQTQYF	TGTGCCAGCAGGTCAGGAGGCCAGACCCAGTACTTC
-	TRBV6-1	TRBJ1-5	-	CASSEGLQQSNQPQHF	TGTGCCAGCAGTGAAGGTTTACAGCAAAGCAATCAGCCCCAGCATTTT
-	TRBV14	TRBJ2-7	once	CASSQDSGVYEQYF	TGTGCCAGCAGCCAAGATTCGGGAGTCTACGAGCAGTACTTC
-	TRBV30	TRBJ1-1	once	CAWNRRMNTEAFF	TGTGCCTGGAACAGAAGAATGAACACTGAAGCTTTCTTT
TRBD2	TRBV27	TRBJ2-7	medium-sized	CASSLTAGAHEQYF	TGTGCCAGCAGTTTGACAGCGGGAGCCCACGAGCAGTACTTC
TRBD1	TRBV18	TRBJ1-2	-	CASSPSGQYYGYTF	TGTGCCAGCTCACCTTCGGGACAGTACTATGGCTACACCTTC
-	TRBV18	TRBJ2-1	-	CASSLTQGSANEQFF	TGTGCCAGCTCACTAACCCAGGGGTCCGCCAATGAGCAGTTCTTC
-	TRBV19	TRBJ1-1	once	CASRSGKNEAFF	TGTGCCAGTAGGTCAGGGAAGAATGAAGCTTTCTTT
-	TRBV30	TRBJ2-6	-	CAWDLSGANVLTF	TGTGCCTGGGACTTATCTGGGGCCAACGTCCTGACTTTC